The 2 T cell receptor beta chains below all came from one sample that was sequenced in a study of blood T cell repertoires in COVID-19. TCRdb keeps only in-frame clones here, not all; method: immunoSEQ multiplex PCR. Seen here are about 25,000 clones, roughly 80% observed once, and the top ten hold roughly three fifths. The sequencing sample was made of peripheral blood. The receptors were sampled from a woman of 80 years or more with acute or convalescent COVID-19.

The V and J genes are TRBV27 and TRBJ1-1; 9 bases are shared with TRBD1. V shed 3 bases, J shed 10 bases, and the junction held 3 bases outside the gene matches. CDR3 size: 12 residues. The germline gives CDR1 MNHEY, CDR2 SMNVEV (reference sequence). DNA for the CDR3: TGTGCCAGCAGTTTTGGGACAGGGAGAGCTTTCTTT. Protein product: CASSFGTGRAFF.

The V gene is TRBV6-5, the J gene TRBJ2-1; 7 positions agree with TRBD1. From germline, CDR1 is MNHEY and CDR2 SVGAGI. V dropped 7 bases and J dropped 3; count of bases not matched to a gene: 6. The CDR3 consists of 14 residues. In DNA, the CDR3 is TGTGCCAGCACGAGCCAGGGGGTCTACAATGAGCAGTTCTTC. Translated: CASTSQGVYNEQFF.